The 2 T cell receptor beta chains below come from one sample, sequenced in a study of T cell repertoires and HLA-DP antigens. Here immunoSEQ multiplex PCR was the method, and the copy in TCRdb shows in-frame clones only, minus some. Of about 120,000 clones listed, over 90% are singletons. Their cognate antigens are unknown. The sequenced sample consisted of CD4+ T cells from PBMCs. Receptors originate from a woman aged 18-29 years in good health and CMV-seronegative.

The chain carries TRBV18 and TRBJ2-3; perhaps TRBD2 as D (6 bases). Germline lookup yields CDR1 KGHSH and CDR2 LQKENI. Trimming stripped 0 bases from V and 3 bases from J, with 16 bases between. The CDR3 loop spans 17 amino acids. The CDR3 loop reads CASSPPLGGGRTDTQYF. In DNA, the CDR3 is TGTGCCAGCTCACCACCGTTGGGCGGAGGGCGAACAGATACGCAGTATTTT.

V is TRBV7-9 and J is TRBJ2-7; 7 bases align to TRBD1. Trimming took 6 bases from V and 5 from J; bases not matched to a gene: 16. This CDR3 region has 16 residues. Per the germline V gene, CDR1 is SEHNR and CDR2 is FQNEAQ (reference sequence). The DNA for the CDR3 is TGTGCCAGCAGACCGTTCAGGGGGACGAAAGTAGACGAGCAGTACTTC. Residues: CASRPFRGTKVDEQYF.